This T cell receptor (beta chain) was profiled in a study of T cells after somatic rescue of genetic block. The table came from immunoSEQ multiplex PCR; TCRdb's copy has only in-frame clones and leaves some out. The sample has under 15,000 clones; 73% are singletons. The CDR3 has 15 residues. Germline V gene data show CDR1 as SNHLY and CDR2 as FYNNEI. After removal of 5 bases from V and 5 bases from J, the junction contained 8 bases not matched to a gene. The receptor was derived from a boy between 10 and 17 years old. V gene TRBV2 combines with J gene TRBJ2-1, with 8 bases fitting TRBD1. The sample consisted of peripheral blood mononuclear cells (PBMCs). The CDR3 nucleotides read TGTGCCAGCAGTCGTCCGGGACAGGTAAACAATGAGCAGTTCTTC. Translation gives CASSRPGQVNNEQFF.